This T cell receptor (beta chain) was sequenced during a study of blood T cell repertoires in COVID-19. Across the whole study: The United States, Italy and Spain were the sources of the acute and convalescent COVID-19 samples. In each case, the material was cDNA or gDNA derived from T cells, B-cell-depleted T cells, or PBMCs.

Only in-frame clones appear in the TCRdb table, and some are missing; sequencing was by immunoSEQ multiplex PCR. The table has about 110,000 clones, 70% to 80% seen once. This CDR3 spans 16 amino acids. The V gene's germline CDR1 is SEHNR and CDR2 FQNEAQ (reference sequence). V dropped 3 bases and J dropped 7 bases, with 21 bases sitting between them. The sequence came from a woman aged 60 to 75 with acute or convalescent COVID-19. This sequence joins TRBV7-9 and TRBJ1-1; D ambiguous. Specimen: peripheral blood. The CDR3 nucleotides are TGTGCCAGCAGCTTTTTCCTTGGTGAGAGCGGAAGTGAAGCTTTCTTT. This encodes CASSFFLGESGSEAFF.